The rows below give T cell receptor beta chains drawn from one sample of a study of control samples from healthy donors and cancer patients. Using immunoSEQ multiplex PCR, the repertoire was profiled, and TCRdb retains in-frame clones only, with some absent. The profile shows about 110,000 clones, around four fifths of them singletons. The sample consisted of blood. The receptors come from a man aged 18 to 30 in good health. Each CDR3 is given without its conserved first and last residue.

TRBJ1-1,TRBV6-5,ASSYSGGGRTEAF
TRBJ1-2,TRBV5-1,ASSFGVNSPNYGYT
TRBJ2-6,TRBV6-2/TRBV6-3,ASSPGQGVTGANVLT
TRBJ2-3,TRBV9,ASSPIGNTDTQY
TRBJ2-1,TRBV27,ASTRGRSYNEQF
TRBJ2-3,TRBV6-1,ASSEAGTAGNTQY
TRBJ2-1,TRBV7-2,ASSPGLIFDEQF
TRBJ2-5,TRBV7-2,ASSLTSGGGSQETQY
TRBJ1-5,TRBV5-1,ASSLTGGKEQPQH
TRBJ1-1,TRBV30,AWSVQSNTEAF
TRBJ1-1,TRBV5-4,ASSLQGGGTEAF
TRBJ2-1,TRBV5-6,ASRSGGAGYNEQF
TRBJ1-4,TRBV4-2,ASSPRQDGRGEKLF
TRBJ2-3,TRBV12-3/TRBV12-4,ASSLHRTDTQY
TRBJ2-7,TRBV7-9,ASSSYRGIYEQY
TRBJ1-1,TRBV6-1,ASSEAPHADKAF
TRBJ2-4,TRBV4-2,ASSQVGDTQNIQY
TRBJ1-5,TRBV6-6,ASSYSREGSNQPQH
TRBJ1-2,TRBV20-1,SASGGRASSNYGYT
TRBJ1-3,TRBV6-1,ASSEVEETGNTIY
TRBJ1-2,TRBV5-1,ASSLDGGTPGGYT
TRBJ2-5,TRBV5-4,ASSLEGTQY
TRBJ1-1,TRBV7-2,ASSSVLGISEAF
TRBJ2-3,TRBV2,ANSGGDEDTQY
TRBJ1-2,TRBV15,ATSRDGANYGYT
TRBJ2-3,TRBV13,ASSSRLAATTDTQY
TRBJ2-2,TRBV24-1,ATFGLGTTNTGELF
TRBJ2-1,TRBV2,ASSLAGAPQF
TRBJ2-1,TRBV7-2,ASSLARIAEQF
TRBJ2-7,TRBV4-1,ASSQVFGAYEQY
TRBJ1-4,TRBV29-1,SVGMGREKLF
TRBJ2-5,TRBV27,ASSGGPGETQY
TRBJ2-7,TRBV9,ASSVGTGWGLTEQY